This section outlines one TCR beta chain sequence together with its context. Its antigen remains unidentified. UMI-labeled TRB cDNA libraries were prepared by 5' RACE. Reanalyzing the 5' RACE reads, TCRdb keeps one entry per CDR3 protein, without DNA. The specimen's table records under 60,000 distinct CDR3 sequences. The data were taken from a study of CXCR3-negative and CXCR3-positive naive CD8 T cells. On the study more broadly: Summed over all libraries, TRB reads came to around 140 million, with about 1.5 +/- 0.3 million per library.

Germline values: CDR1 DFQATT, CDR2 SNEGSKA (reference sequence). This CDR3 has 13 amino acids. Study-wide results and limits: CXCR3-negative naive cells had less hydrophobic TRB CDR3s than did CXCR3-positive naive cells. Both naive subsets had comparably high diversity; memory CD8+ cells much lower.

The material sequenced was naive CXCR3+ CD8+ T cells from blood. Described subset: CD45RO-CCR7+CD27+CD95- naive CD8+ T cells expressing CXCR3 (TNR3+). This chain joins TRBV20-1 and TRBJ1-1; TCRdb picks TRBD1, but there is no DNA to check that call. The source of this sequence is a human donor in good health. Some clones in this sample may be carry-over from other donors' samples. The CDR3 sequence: CSARDLDGGEAFF.